This T cell receptor beta chain was captured in a study of blood T cell repertoires in COVID-19. Study background: Sites across the United States, Italy and Spain contributed samples from acute and convalescent COVID-19. PBMCs, B-cell-depleted T cells, or T cells provided the cDNA or gDNA that made up the material.

CDR3 length equals 15 residues. J gave up 7 bases and V 7 bases, and 9 bases lay outside the gene matches. Germline V gene data show CDR1 as MNHEY and CDR2 as SVGAGI. Per the study methods: Nucleated cell counts were estimated from reference gene primer amplification. The assay was immunoSEQ multiplex PCR, and TCRdb's table has in-frame clones only and misses some. V and J calls and clone size are given by that table; D and trimming were obtained from the DNA. In the table there are 150,000 or so clones, around 85% of which are singletons. Sample: peripheral blood. This chain connects TRBV6-5 to TRBJ1-5; TRBD1 matches at 11 bases. The receptor's source is a woman aged 65 to 85 with acute or convalescent COVID-19. CDR3: CASKPGTGGRQPQHF. In DNA form, the CDR3 reads TGTGCCAGCAAGCCTGGGACAGGGGGGCGACAGCCCCAGCATTTT.